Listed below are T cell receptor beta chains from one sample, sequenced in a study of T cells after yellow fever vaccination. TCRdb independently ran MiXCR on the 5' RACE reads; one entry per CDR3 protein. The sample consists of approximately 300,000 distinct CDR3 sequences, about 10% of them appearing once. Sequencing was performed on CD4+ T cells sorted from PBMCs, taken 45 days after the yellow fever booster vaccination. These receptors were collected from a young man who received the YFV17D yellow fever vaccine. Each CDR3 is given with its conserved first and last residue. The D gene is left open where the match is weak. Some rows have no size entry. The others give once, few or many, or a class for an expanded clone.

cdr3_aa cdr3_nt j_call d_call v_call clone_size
CSARQDAGTEAFF TGCAGTGCAAGACAGGATGCGGGGACTGAAGCTTTCTTT TRBJ1-1 . TRBV20-1 .
CASSLFGTSGQPQHF TGCGCCAGCAGCTTGTTCGGGACTAGCGGTCAGCCCCAGCATTTT TRBJ1-5 . TRBV5-1 .
CASSPSWGSATGELFF TGCGCCAGCAGCCCTTCGTGGGGCAGCGCAACCGGGGAGCTGTTTTTT TRBJ2-2 . TRBV4-3 .
CASSQEGVDTQYF TGCGCCAGCAGCCAAGAAGGGGTAGATACGCAGTATTTT TRBJ2-3 . TRBV4-3 many
CATWARRGNTEAFF TGTGCCACCTGGGCTCGCAGGGGGAACACTGAAGCTTTCTTT TRBJ1-1 . TRBV5-5 .
CASSQEAGAVRMNTEAFF TGCGCCAGCAGCCAAGAGGCAGGGGCCGTTCGAATGAACACTGAAGCTTTCTTT TRBJ1-1 . TRBV4-1 .
CASSLTGSYNEQFF TGCGCCAGCAGCTTGACAGGCTCCTACAATGAGCAGTTCTTC TRBJ2-1 . TRBV5-1 few
CASSPSQRNQPQHF TGTGCCAGCTCACCCTCACAACGCAATCAGCCCCAGCATTTT TRBJ1-5 . TRBV18 few
CASRRQGKDTQYF TGTGCCAGCAGGAGACAGGGGAAGGATACGCAGTATTTT TRBJ2-3 TRBD1 TRBV12-3/TRBV12-4 few
CASSRSRELGWETQYF TGCGCCAGCAGCCGTAGCCGGGAGCTAGGGTGGGAGACCCAGTACTTC TRBJ2-5 . TRBV4-3 many
CASSPDWKNSPLHF TGCGCCAGCAGCCCAGATTGGAAGAATTCACCCCTCCACTTT TRBJ1-6 . TRBV5-1 many
CASSEKRGAYNEQFF TGCGCCAGCAGTGAGAAGCGGGGGGCTTACAATGAGCAGTTCTTC TRBJ2-1 TRBD2 TRBV10-1 many
CASRLTGAAGNIQYF TGTGCCAGCCGACTGACAGGGGCTGCAGGAAACATTCAGTACTTC TRBJ2-4 TRBD1 TRBV3-1 many
CASSPQGGHQETQYF TGCGCCAGCAGCCCACAGGGAGGCCACCAAGAGACCCAGTACTTC TRBJ2-5 . TRBV5-1 few
CASRSGVGNTIYF TGTGCCAGCAGATCAGGGGTAGGAAACACCATATATTTT TRBJ1-3 . TRBV9 many
CASSQVKGSTGLGTEAFF TGCGCCAGCAGCCAAGTTAAGGGGTCGACAGGGCTGGGGACTGAAGCTTTCTTT TRBJ1-1 TRBD1 TRBV4-3 few
CSARNLAGGLYEQYF TGCAGTGCTAGAAATTTAGCGGGGGGGCTCTACGAGCAGTACTTC TRBJ2-7 TRBD2 TRBV20-1 .
CASSSDSYNEQFF TGCGCCAGCAGCTCGGACAGCTACAATGAGCAGTTCTTC TRBJ2-1 . TRBV5-1 few
CSASILGQPTDTQYF TGCAGTGCTTCGATCCTGGGACAGCCGACAGATACGCAGTATTTT TRBJ2-3 TRBD1 TRBV20-1 once
CASSQVPSSYNEQFF TGTGCCAGCAGCCAAGTCCCGAGCTCCTACAATGAGCAGTTCTTC TRBJ2-1 . TRBV3-1 .
CASSRGTPEAFF TGTGCCAGCAGCCGCGGGACACCAGAAGCTTTCTTT TRBJ1-1 . TRBV2 many
CASKSGGMTANEKLFF TGTGCCAGCAAGAGTGGAGGAATGACGGCTAATGAAAAACTGTTTTTT TRBJ1-4 . TRBV6-5 .
CASSLRGANVLTF TGTGCCAGCAGTTTACGTGGGGCCAACGTCCTGACTTTC TRBJ2-6 . TRBV12-3/TRBV12-4 many
CASGTSGGANTGELFF TGTGCCAGCGGAACTAGCGGGGGGGCGAACACCGGGGAGCTGTTTTTT TRBJ2-2 TRBD2 TRBV7-9 few
CASSLTPLGYEQYF TGTGCCAGCAGTCTGACCCCGTTGGGCTACGAGCAGTACTTC TRBJ2-7 . TRBV12-3/TRBV12-4 few
CASSEKRDTEAFF TGTGCCAGCAGTGAGAAACGGGACACTGAAGCTTTCTTT TRBJ1-1 . TRBV25-1 few
CASRVAGGPYEQYF TGTGCCAGCAGGGTGGCAGGGGGCCCGTACGAGCAGTACTTC TRBJ2-7 TRBD1 TRBV6-5 .
CASSRTGGDSLTGNTIYF TGTGCCAGCAGCCGGACAGGGGGGGACAGCCTCACTGGAAACACCATATATTTT TRBJ1-3 TRBD1 TRBV12-3/TRBV12-4 .
CASSQWEVGTQYF TGTGCCAGCAGCCAATGGGAGGTCGGGACCCAGTACTTC TRBJ2-5 . TRBV16 .
CASSYSSIRGQNTIYF TGTGCCAGCAGTTACTCGTCAATCAGGGGCCAAAACACCATATATTTT TRBJ1-3 . TRBV6-5 few
CSVPTHGDTEAFF TGCAGCGTACCCACCCATGGGGACACTGAAGCTTTCTTT TRBJ1-1 . TRBV29-1 many
CSVDPSTDTQYF TGCAGCGTTGATCCTAGCACAGATACGCAGTATTTT TRBJ2-3 . TRBV29-1 many
CASSNLAGGQYNEQFF TGTGCCAGCAGCAATCTAGCGGGGGGTCAATACAATGAGCAGTTCTTC TRBJ2-1 TRBD2 TRBV7-9 many
CASRPGLNTEAFF TGTGCCAGCAGGCCCGGATTGAACACTGAAGCTTTCTTT TRBJ1-1 . TRBV7-8 .
CASSPLPGQFYNEQFF TGTGCCAGTAGTCCTCTGCCGGGACAGTTCTACAATGAGCAGTTCTTC TRBJ2-1 TRBD1 TRBV19 many